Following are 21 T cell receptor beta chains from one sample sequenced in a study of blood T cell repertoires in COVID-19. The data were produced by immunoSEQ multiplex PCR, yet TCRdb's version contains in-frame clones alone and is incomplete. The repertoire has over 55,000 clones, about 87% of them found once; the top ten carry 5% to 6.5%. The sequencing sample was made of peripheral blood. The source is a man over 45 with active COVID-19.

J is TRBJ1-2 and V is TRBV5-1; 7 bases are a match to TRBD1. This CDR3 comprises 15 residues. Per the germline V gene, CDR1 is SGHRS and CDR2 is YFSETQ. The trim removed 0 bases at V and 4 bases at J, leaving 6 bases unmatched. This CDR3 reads CASSLGDSGLYGYTF. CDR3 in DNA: TGCGCCAGCAGCTTGGGGGACAGCGGGCTCTATGGCTACACCTTC.

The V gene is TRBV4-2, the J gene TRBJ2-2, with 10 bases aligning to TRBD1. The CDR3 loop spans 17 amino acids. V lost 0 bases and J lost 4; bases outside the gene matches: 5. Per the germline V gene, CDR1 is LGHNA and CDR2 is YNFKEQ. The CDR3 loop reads CASSQERDRGGTGELFF. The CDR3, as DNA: TGTGCCAGCAGCCAAGAGAGGGACAGGGGCGGCACCGGGGAGCTGTTTTTT.

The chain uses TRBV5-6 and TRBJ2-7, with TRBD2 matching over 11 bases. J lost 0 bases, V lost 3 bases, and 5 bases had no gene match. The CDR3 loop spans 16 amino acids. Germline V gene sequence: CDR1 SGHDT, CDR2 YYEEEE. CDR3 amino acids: CASSSLAGGGSYEQYF. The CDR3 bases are TGTGCCAGCAGCTCTCTAGCGGGAGGTGGCTCCTACGAGCAGTACTTC.

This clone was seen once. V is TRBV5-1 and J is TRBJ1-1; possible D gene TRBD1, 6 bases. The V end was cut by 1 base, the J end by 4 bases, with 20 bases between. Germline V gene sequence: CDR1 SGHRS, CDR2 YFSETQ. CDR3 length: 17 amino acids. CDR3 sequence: CASSLYSPGQGGTEAFF. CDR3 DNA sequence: TGCGCCAGCAGCTTGTACTCTCCGGGACAAGGAGGCACTGAAGCTTTCTTT.

DNA of the CDR3: TGTGCCAGTCCGGACAGGGGAGGCCACGAGCAGTACTTC. It encodes CASPDRGGHEQYF. The chain employs TRBV28 and TRBJ2-7; TRBD1 matches at 9 bases. The CDR3 has 13 residues. The germline V gene has CDR1 MDHEN and CDR2 SYDVKM. V lost 9 bases, J lost 5 bases, and 8 bases stayed unmatched.

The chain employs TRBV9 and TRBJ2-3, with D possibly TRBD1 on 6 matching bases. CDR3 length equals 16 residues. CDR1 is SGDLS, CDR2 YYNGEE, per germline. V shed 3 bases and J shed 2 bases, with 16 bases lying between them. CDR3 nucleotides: TGTGCCAGCAGCGCCCGATTAGGGGGTATCACAGATACGCAGTATTTT. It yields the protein CASSARLGGITDTQYF.

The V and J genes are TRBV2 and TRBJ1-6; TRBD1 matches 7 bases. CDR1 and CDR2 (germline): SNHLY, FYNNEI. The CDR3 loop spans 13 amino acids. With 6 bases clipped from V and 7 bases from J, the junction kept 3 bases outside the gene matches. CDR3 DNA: TGTGCCAGCAGCGGGACAGAGAATTCACCCCTCCACTTT. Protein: CASSGTENSPLHF.

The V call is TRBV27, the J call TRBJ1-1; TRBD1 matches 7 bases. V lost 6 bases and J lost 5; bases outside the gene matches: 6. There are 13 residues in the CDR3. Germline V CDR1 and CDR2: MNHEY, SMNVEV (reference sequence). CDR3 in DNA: TGTGCCAGCAGAGACAGGGAACGGACTGAAGCTTTCTTT. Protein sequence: CASRDRERTEAFF.

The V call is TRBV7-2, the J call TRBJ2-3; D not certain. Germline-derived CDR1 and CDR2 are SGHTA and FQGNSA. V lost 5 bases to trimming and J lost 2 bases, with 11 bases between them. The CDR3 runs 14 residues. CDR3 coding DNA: TGTGCCAGCAGCCAACGTCCCTACACAGATACGCAGTATTTT. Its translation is CASSQRPYTDTQYF.

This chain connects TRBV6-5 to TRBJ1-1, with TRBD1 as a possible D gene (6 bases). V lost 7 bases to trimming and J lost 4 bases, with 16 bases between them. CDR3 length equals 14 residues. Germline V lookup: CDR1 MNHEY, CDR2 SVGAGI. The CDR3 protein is CASTAGVGVTEAFF. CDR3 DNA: TGTGCCAGCACCGCAGGGGTCGGCGTCACTGAAGCTTTCTTT.

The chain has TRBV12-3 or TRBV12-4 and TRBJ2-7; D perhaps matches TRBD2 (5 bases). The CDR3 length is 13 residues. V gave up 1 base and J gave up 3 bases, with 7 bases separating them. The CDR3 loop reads CASSLGGIYEQYF. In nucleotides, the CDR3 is TGTGCCAGCAGTTTAGGAGGGATCTACGAGCAGTACTTC.

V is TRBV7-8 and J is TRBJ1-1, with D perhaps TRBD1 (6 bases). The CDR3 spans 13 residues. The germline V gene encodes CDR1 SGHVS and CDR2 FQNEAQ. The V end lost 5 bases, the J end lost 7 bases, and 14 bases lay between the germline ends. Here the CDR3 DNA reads TGTGCCAGCAGCCCAGGGGTTAGGAATGAAGCTTTCTTT. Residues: CASSPGVRNEAFF.

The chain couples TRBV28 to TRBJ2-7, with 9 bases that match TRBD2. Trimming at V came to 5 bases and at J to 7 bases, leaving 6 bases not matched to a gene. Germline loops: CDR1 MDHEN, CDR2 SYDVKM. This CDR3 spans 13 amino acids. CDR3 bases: TGTGCCAGCAGTCGACCAACTAGCGGGGAGCAGTACTTC. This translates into CASSRPTSGEQYF.

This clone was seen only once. CDR3 residues: CASSLNINTGELFF. The DNA of the CDR3 is TGTGCCAGCAGCTTGAATATTAACACCGGGGAGCTGTTTTTT. The rearrangement links TRBV5-6 to TRBJ2-2; D is ambiguous. Germline V gives CDR1 SGHDT, CDR2 YYEEEE. The CDR3 has 14 residues. Between the trimmed V and J ends, which lost 1 base and 2 bases, there was a span of 6 bases.

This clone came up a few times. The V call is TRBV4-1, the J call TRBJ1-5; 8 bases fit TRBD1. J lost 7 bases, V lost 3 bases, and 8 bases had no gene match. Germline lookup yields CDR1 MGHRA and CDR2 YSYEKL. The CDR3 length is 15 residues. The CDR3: CASSHEGQGRQPQHF. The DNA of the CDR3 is TGCGCCAGCAGCCACGAAGGACAGGGACGACAGCCCCAGCATTTT.

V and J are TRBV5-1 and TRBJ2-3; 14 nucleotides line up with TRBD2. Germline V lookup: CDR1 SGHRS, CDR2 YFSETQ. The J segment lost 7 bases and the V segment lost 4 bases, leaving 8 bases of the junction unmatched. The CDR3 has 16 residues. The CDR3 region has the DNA TGCGCCAGCAGCATGGGACTAGCGGGAGCGACAAATACGCAGTATTTT. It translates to CASSMGLAGATNTQYF.

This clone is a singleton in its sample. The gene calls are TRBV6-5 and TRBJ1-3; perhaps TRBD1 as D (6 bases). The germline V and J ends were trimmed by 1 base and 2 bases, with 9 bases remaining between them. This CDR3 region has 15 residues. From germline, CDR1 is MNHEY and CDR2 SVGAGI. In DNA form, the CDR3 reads TGTGCCAGCAGTTACTTCCGGACAGCTGGAAACACCATATATTTT. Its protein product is CASSYFRTAGNTIYF.

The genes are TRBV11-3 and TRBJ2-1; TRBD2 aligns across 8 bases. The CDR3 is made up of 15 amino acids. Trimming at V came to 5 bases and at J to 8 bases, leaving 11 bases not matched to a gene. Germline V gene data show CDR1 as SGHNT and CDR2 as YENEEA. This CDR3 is CASSRTASGLYEQFF. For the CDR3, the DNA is TGTGCCAGCAGCAGAACGGCTAGCGGGCTCTATGAGCAGTTCTTC.

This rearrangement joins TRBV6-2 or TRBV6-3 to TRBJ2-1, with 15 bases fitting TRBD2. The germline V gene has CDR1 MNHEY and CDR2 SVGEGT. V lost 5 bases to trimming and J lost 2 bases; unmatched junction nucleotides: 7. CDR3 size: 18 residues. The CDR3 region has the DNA TGTGCCAGCAGTCCCGGGACTAGCGGGAGGATCGCCTACAATGAGCAGTTCTTC. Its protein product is CASSPGTSGRIAYNEQFF.

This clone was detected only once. CDR3 sequence: CASSQIQGTEAFF. The CDR3 DNA reads as TGTGCCAGCAGTCAAATACAGGGGACTGAAGCTTTCTTT. The chain carries TRBV6-6 and TRBJ1-1; 7 nucleotides agree with TRBD1. V gave up 5 bases and J gave up 5 bases; unmatched junction bases: 5. From germline, CDR1 is MNHNY and CDR2 SVGAGI (reference sequence). There are 13 residues in the CDR3.

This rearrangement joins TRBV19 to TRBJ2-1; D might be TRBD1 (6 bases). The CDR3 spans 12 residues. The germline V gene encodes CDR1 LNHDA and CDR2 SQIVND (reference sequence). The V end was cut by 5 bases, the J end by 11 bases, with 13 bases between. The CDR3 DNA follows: TGTGCCAGTAGTCCCTCCGGGACACAGCAGTTCTTC. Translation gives CASSPSGTQQFF. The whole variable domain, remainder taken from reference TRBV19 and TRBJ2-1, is DGGITQSPKYLFRKEGQNVTLSCEQNLNHDAMYWYRQDPGQGLRLIYYSQIVNDFQKGDIAEGYSVSREKKESFPLTVTSAQKNPTAFYLCASSPSGTQQFFGPGTRLTVL.